This TCR beta chain originates from a study of blood T cell repertoires in COVID-19. Only in-frame clones appear in the TCRdb table, and some are missing; sequencing was by immunoSEQ multiplex PCR. The table has over 200,000 clones, 88% seen once. V dropped 4 bases and J dropped 2; count of bases not matched to a gene: 5. The germline gives CDR1 SGHNT, CDR2 YYREEE (reference sequence). The CDR3 has 14 amino acids. The V and J genes are TRBV5-4 and TRBJ2-5, with 7 bases that match TRBD1. Sequenced material: peripheral blood. The TCR originated in a human donor in a cohort sampled during active COVID-19. The CDR3 DNA reads TGTGCCAGCAGCAACGGACAGGTACAAGAGACCCAGTACTTC. The encoded protein is CASSNGQVQETQYF.